These T cell receptor beta chains were read from a single sample in a study of breast tumors, draining lymph nodes, adjacent tissues. TCRdb itself ran the multiplex PCR reads through MiXCR, one entry per CDR3 protein. The sample holds fewer than 300,000 distinct CDR3 sequences, about 32% seen once. Sequenced sample: axillary lymph node tissue. The source of these receptors is a female donor with breast cancer. Some clones in this sample may be carry-over from other donors' samples. Both conserved end residues are part of each CDR3. Each record gives: V gene, D gene, clone size, J gene, CDR3 protein, CDR3 DNA. The D gene is left open where the match is weak. Not every row has a clone size; where given, it reads once, few, many or a size class.

V gene: TRBV20-1
D gene: TRBD1
clone size: -
J gene: TRBJ2-2
CDR3 protein: CSAVQGAGAGELFF
CDR3 DNA: TGCAGTGCTGTCCAGGGGGCAGGGGCCGGGGAGCTGTTTTTT

V gene: TRBV28
D gene: -
clone size: -
J gene: TRBJ2-4
CDR3 protein: CASTLKQGWAKNIQYF
CDR3 DNA: TGTGCCAGCACCCTCAAACAGGGTTGGGCCAAAAACATTCAGTACTTC

V gene: TRBV2
D gene: TRBD2
clone size: many
J gene: TRBJ2-7
CDR3 protein: CASRSIAGVIPGEQYF
CDR3 DNA: TGTGCCAGCAGATCGATAGCGGGAGTGATCCCCGGCGAGCAGTACTTC

V gene: TRBV18
D gene: -
clone size: many
J gene: TRBJ2-5
CDR3 protein: CASSPRRGEQETQYF
CDR3 DNA: TGTGCCAGCTCACCGCGCCGGGGCGAACAAGAGACCCAGTACTTC

V gene: TRBV6-1
D gene: -
clone size: -
J gene: TRBJ2-1
CDR3 protein: CASRHTYNEQFF
CDR3 DNA: TGTGCCAGCAGGCACACTTACAATGAGCAGTTCTTC

V gene: TRBV4-1
D gene: TRBD2
clone size: -
J gene: TRBJ2-5
CDR3 protein: CASSQDLTSGSETQYF
CDR3 DNA: TGCGCCAGCAGCCAAGACCTGACTAGCGGGAGTGAGACCCAGTACTTC

V gene: TRBV29-1
D gene: TRBD2
clone size: -
J gene: TRBJ2-2
CDR3 protein: CSLGGLEGAGELFF
CDR3 DNA: TGCAGCTTAGGGGGACTAGAAGGAGCCGGGGAGCTGTTTTTT

V gene: TRBV19
D gene: -
clone size: -
J gene: TRBJ2-1
CDR3 protein: CASSIRGQGETQFF
CDR3 DNA: TGTGCCAGTAGTATACGGGGGCAGGGGGAGACCCAGTTCTTC

V gene: TRBV7-2
D gene: -
clone size: many
J gene: TRBJ2-7
CDR3 protein: CASSSLGGKSEQYF
CDR3 DNA: TGTGCCAGCAGCTCCCTTGGAGGGAAGTCCGAGCAGTACTTC

V gene: TRBV12-3/TRBV12-4
D gene: -
clone size: -
J gene: TRBJ1-5
CDR3 protein: CASSLQGFWETQHF
CDR3 DNA: TGTGCCAGCAGTTTACAGGGATTCTGGGAGACCCAGCATTTT

V gene: TRBV11-2
D gene: -
clone size: -
J gene: TRBJ1-1
CDR3 protein: CASSLAGVTEAFF
CDR3 DNA: TGTGCCAGCAGCTTGGCAGGGGTGACTGAAGCTTTCTTT

V gene: TRBV27
D gene: TRBD1
clone size: many
J gene: TRBJ1-6
CDR3 protein: CASSLTGQYNSPLHF
CDR3 DNA: TGTGCCAGCAGTTTGACGGGACAGTATAATTCACCCCTCCACTTT

V gene: TRBV9
D gene: TRBD2
clone size: many
J gene: TRBJ2-1
CDR3 protein: CASSGAGVPYNEQFF
CDR3 DNA: TGTGCCAGCAGCGGAGCGGGAGTCCCCTACAATGAGCAGTTCTTC

V gene: TRBV15
D gene: -
clone size: many
J gene: TRBJ2-3
CDR3 protein: CATSRDQASGTDTQYF
CDR3 DNA: TGTGCCACCAGCAGAGATCAGGCTAGCGGCACAGATACGCAGTATTTT

V gene: TRBV25-1
D gene: TRBD2
clone size: -
J gene: TRBJ2-5
CDR3 protein: CASSAGIGGNQETQYF
CDR3 DNA: TGTGCCAGCAGTGCCGGAATCGGGGGGAACCAAGAGACCCAGTACTTC

V gene: TRBV14
D gene: -
clone size: -
J gene: TRBJ1-1
CDR3 protein: CASSPHSGGRNTEAFF
CDR3 DNA: TGTGCCAGCAGCCCGCATAGTGGAGGGCGGAACACTGAAGCTTTCTTT

V gene: TRBV20-1
D gene: TRBD1
clone size: many
J gene: TRBJ2-7
CDR3 protein: CSARFRGRYEQYF
CDR3 DNA: TGCAGTGCTAGATTCAGGGGGCGGTACGAGCAGTACTTC

V gene: TRBV9
D gene: -
clone size: many
J gene: TRBJ2-3
CDR3 protein: CASSVAHTDTQYF
CDR3 DNA: TGTGCCAGCAGCGTAGCTCATACAGATACGCAGTATTTT

V gene: TRBV4-1
D gene: -
clone size: many
J gene: TRBJ2-2
CDR3 protein: CATEWTGELFF
CDR3 DNA: TGCGCCACCGAGTGGACCGGGGAGCTGTTTTTT

V gene: TRBV2
D gene: -
clone size: many
J gene: TRBJ2-3
CDR3 protein: CASSVDSTDTQYF
CDR3 DNA: TGTGCCAGCAGCGTTGACAGCACAGATACGCAGTATTTT

V gene: TRBV19
D gene: TRBD1
clone size: many
J gene: TRBJ2-7
CDR3 protein: CASSNPGGFSYEQYF
CDR3 DNA: TGTGCCAGTAGTAATCCAGGGGGCTTCAGCTACGAGCAGTACTTC

V gene: TRBV18
D gene: -
clone size: many
J gene: TRBJ2-7
CDR3 protein: CASSPGRTHEQYF
CDR3 DNA: TGTGCCAGCTCACCGGGTCGGACGCACGAGCAGTACTTC

V gene: TRBV11-3
D gene: TRBD1
clone size: -
J gene: TRBJ2-2
CDR3 protein: CASSIEGGANTGELFF
CDR3 DNA: TGTGCCAGCAGCATCGAAGGGGGCGCGAACACCGGGGAGCTGTTTTTT

V gene: TRBV5-1
D gene: TRBD2
clone size: many
J gene: TRBJ2-1
CDR3 protein: CASSLAKGGLAGYNEQFF
CDR3 DNA: TGCGCCAGCAGCTTGGCCAAGGGTGGACTAGCAGGGTACAATGAGCAGTTCTTC

V gene: TRBV20-1
D gene: TRBD1
clone size: many
J gene: TRBJ2-2
CDR3 protein: CSASVFGTVDTGELFF
CDR3 DNA: TGCAGTGCTAGTGTGTTCGGGACAGTGGACACCGGGGAGCTGTTTTTT

V gene: TRBV7-9
D gene: -
clone size: medium-sized
J gene: TRBJ2-5
CDR3 protein: CASSLAARRETQYF
CDR3 DNA: TGTGCCAGCAGCTTAGCAGCCAGGCGGGAGACCCAGTACTTC

V gene: TRBV7-2
D gene: TRBD1
clone size: many
J gene: TRBJ1-6
CDR3 protein: CASSPRDRDNSPLHF
CDR3 DNA: TGTGCCAGCAGCCCGCGGGACAGAGATAATTCACCCCTCCACTTT

V gene: TRBV4-1
D gene: TRBD2
clone size: many
J gene: TRBJ2-1
CDR3 protein: CASSHPGLAGGANRDEQFF
CDR3 DNA: TGCGCCAGCAGCCATCCGGGACTAGCGGGAGGGGCGAATAGGGATGAGCAGTTCTTC

V gene: TRBV7-6
D gene: TRBD2
clone size: many
J gene: TRBJ2-5
CDR3 protein: CASSPQRGKTQYF
CDR3 DNA: TGTGCCAGCAGCCCCCAGCGGGGGAAGACCCAGTACTTC

V gene: TRBV6-2/TRBV6-3
D gene: TRBD2
clone size: -
J gene: TRBJ2-7
CDR3 protein: CASSNSGSGVSYEQYF
CDR3 DNA: TGTGCCAGCAGTAACTCGGGGAGCGGGGTCTCCTACGAGCAGTACTTC

V gene: TRBV6-5
D gene: -
clone size: many
J gene: TRBJ2-7
CDR3 protein: CASSYLDSSYEQYF
CDR3 DNA: TGTGCCAGCAGTTACTTGGACAGCTCCTACGAGCAGTACTTC

V gene: TRBV19
D gene: -
clone size: -
J gene: TRBJ1-1
CDR3 protein: CASSISAGTEAFF
CDR3 DNA: TGTGCCAGTAGTATTTCGGCAGGTACTGAAGCTTTCTTT

V gene: TRBV24-1
D gene: TRBD2
clone size: many
J gene: TRBJ2-1
CDR3 protein: CATSGPGLARYNEQFF
CDR3 DNA: TGTGCCACCAGTGGACCGGGACTAGCGAGGTACAATGAGCAGTTCTTC

V gene: TRBV9
D gene: -
clone size: many
J gene: TRBJ1-5
CDR3 protein: CASSVDPVLGPQHF
CDR3 DNA: TGTGCCAGCAGCGTAGACCCGGTCCTAGGGCCCCAGCATTTT

V gene: TRBV20-1
D gene: TRBD2
clone size: many
J gene: TRBJ2-7
CDR3 protein: CSAASGGEYEQYF
CDR3 DNA: TGCAGTGCTGCTAGCGGGGGCGAATACGAGCAGTACTTC

V gene: TRBV5-1
D gene: -
clone size: many
J gene: TRBJ2-6
CDR3 protein: CASTRGGANVLTF
CDR3 DNA: TGCGCCAGCACCCGGGGGGGGGCCAACGTCCTGACTTTC